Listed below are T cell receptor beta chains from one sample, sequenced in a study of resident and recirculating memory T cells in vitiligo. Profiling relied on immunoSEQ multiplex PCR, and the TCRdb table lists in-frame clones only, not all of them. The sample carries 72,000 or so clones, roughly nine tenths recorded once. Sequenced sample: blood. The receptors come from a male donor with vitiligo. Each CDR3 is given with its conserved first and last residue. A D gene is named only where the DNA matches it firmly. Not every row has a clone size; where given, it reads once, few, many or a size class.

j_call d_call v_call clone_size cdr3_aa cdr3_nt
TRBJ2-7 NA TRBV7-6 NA CASSQGLYEQYF TGTGCCAGCAGCCAGGGTTTATACGAGCAGTACTTC
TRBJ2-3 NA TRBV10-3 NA CAAKPGVGADTQYF TGTGCCGCGAAACCAGGGGTAGGCGCAGATACGCAGTATTTT
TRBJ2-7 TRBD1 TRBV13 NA CASSFRQGATYEQYF TGTGCCAGCAGCTTCCGACAGGGGGCAACCTACGAGCAGTACTTC
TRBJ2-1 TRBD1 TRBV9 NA CASSPQTGRVDEQFF TGTGCCAGCAGCCCCCAGACAGGGCGGGTGGATGAGCAGTTCTTC
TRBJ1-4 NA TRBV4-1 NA CASSQEIQPPNEKLFF TGCGCCAGCAGCCAAGAAATACAGCCGCCGAATGAAAAACTGTTTTTT
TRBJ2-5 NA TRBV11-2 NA CASSAPGVETQYF TGTGCCAGCAGCGCCCCAGGGGTAGAGACCCAGTACTTC
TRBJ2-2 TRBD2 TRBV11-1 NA CASSPGTTYTGELFF TGTGCCAGCAGCCCTGGGACTACTTACACCGGGGAGCTGTTTTTT
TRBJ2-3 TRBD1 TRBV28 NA CASSWDRAPDTQYF TGTGCCAGCAGTTGGGACAGGGCCCCAGATACGCAGTATTTT
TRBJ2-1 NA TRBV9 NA CASSVGPGVSYNEQFF TGTGCCAGCAGCGTAGGCCCGGGAGTGTCCTACAATGAGCAGTTCTTC
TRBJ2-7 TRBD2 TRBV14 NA CASSQDPSGRSEQYF TGTGCCAGCAGCCAAGATCCTAGCGGGAGGTCCGAGCAGTACTTC
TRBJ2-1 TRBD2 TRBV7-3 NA CASSLSGLAPKRSNEQFF TGTGCCAGCAGCTTATCAGGACTAGCGCCAAAAAGGTCCAATGAGCAGTTCTTC
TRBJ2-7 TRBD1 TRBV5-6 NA CASSLVGGGDRAAEQYF TGTGCCAGCAGCTTGGTCGGTGGAGGGGACAGGGCGGCGGAGCAGTACTTC
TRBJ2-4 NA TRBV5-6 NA CASSSPSLAKNIQYF TGTGCCAGCAGCTCCCCGTCCCTAGCCAAAAACATTCAGTACTTC
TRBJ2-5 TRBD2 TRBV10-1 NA CASSPTSGYQETQYF TGCGCCAGCAGTCCGACTAGCGGGTACCAAGAGACCCAGTACTTC
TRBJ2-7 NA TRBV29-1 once CSVEGGDGASYEQYF TGCAGCGTTGAAGGGGGGGACGGCGCCTCCTACGAGCAGTACTTC
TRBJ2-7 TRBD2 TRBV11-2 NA CASSLRGEKSYEQYF TGTGCCAGCAGCTTACGGGGGGAAAAATCCTACGAGCAGTACTTC
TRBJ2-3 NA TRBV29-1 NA CSVEELNTDTQYF TGCAGCGTTGAAGAACTAAACACAGATACGCAGTATTTT
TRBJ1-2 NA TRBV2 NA CASSEALRGRNGYTF TGTGCCAGCAGTGAAGCCTTGAGGGGGAGAAATGGCTACACCTTC
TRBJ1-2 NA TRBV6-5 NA CASSEGANYGYTF TGTGCCAGCAGCGAAGGAGCTAACTATGGCTACACCTTC
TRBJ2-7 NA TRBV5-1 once CASSPRFGHEQYF TGCGCCAGCAGCCCGCGATTTGGGCACGAGCAGTACTTC
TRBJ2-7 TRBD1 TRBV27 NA CASSPWTGPYEQYF TGTGCCAGCAGTCCATGGACAGGTCCATACGAGCAGTACTTC
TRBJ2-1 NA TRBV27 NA CASSLYARYNEQFF TGTGCCAGCAGTCTCTATGCTCGCTACAATGAGCAGTTCTTC
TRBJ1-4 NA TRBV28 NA CASSRGVGEKLFF TGTGCCAGCAGTCGGGGGGTAGGGGAAAAACTGTTTTTT
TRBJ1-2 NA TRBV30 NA CAWSVQARGYTF TGTGCCTGGAGTGTACAGGCCCGGGGCTACACCTTC
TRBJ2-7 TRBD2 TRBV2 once CASSSNSGTSGHYEQYF TGTGCCAGCAGTTCCAACTCCGGGACTAGCGGACACTACGAGCAGTACTTC
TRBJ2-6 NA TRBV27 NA CASSLHRSGANVLTF TGTGCCAGCAGTTTGCATCGGTCTGGGGCCAACGTCCTGACTTTC
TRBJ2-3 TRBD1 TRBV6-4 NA CASSRQGVGTDTQYF TGTGCCAGCAGTCGACAGGGGGTGGGCACAGATACGCAGTATTTT
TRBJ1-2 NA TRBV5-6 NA CASTSPQYGYTF TGTGCCAGCACCTCTCCCCAGTATGGCTACACCTTC
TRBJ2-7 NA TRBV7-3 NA CASSLQQGGYEQYF TGTGCCAGCAGCTTACAACAGGGCGGCTACGAGCAGTACTTC
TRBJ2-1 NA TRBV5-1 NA CASSLAGAGGNEQFF TGCGCCAGCAGCTTGGCGGGGGCAGGGGGGAATGAGCAGTTCTTC
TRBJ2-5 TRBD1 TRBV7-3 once CASSLMDRGGQETQYF TGTGCCAGCAGCTTAATGGACAGGGGTGGCCAAGAGACCCAGTACTTC
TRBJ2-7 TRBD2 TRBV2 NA CASSPGLAGVHEQYF TGTGCCAGCAGCCCGGGACTAGCGGGAGTCCACGAGCAGTACTTC
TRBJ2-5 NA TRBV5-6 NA CASSLEGLVETQYF TGTGCCAGCAGCTTGGAGGGACTGGTGGAGACCCAGTACTTC
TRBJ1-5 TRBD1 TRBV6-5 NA CASKDRVGGSQPQHF TGTGCCAGCAAAGACAGGGTAGGAGGGAGTCAGCCCCAGCATTTT
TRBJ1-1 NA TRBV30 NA CAWSYGVKLMNTEAFF TGTGCCTGGAGCTACGGGGTGAAGCTCATGAACACTGAAGCTTTCTTT
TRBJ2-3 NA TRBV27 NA CASSPSGLTDTQYF TGTGCCAGCAGTCCGAGCGGCCTCACAGATACGCAGTATTTT
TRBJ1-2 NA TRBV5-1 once CASSLETGANYGYTF TGCGCCAGCAGCTTGGAGACAGGAGCTAACTATGGCTACACCTTC
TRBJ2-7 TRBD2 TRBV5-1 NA CASSPGGGSYEQYF TGCGCCAGCAGCCCTGGGGGGGGGTCCTACGAGCAGTACTTC
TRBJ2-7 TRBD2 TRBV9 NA CASSVEGGFPLEQYF TGTGCCAGCAGCGTAGAGGGAGGGTTTCCCCTCGAGCAGTACTTC
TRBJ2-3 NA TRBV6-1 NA CASSTRGYTDTQYF TGTGCCAGCAGTACCAGGGGCTACACAGATACGCAGTATTTT
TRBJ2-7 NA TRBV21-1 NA CASSKGTGQGPHEQYF TGTGCCAGCAGCAAAGGTACAGGACAGGGACCCCACGAGCAGTACTTC
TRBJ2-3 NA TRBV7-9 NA CAAGLAFDTQYF TGTGCCGCTGGCCTAGCGTTCGATACGCAGTATTTT
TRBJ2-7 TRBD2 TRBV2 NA CASTRRTGLAAYEQYF TGTGCCAGCACCAGACGGACGGGACTAGCGGCCTACGAGCAGTACTTC
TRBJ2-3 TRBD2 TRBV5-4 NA CASSSGVLAGITDTQYF TGTGCCAGCAGCTCGGGGGTCCTAGCGGGAATCACAGATACGCAGTATTTT
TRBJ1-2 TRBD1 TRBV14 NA CASSQDLLTGAYGYTF TGTGCCAGCAGCCAAGACCTTTTGACAGGGGCCTATGGCTACACCTTC
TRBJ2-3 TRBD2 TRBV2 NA CASSADSGRLGDTQYF TGTGCCAGCAGCGCGGATAGCGGGAGACTGGGGGATACGCAGTATTTT
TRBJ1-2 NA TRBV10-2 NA CASSDPGFGYTF TGCGCCAGCAGTGACCCCGGGTTTGGCTACACCTTC
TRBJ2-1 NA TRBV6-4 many CASSDRTEPYNEQFF TGTGCCAGCAGTGACCGGACAGAACCTTACAATGAGCAGTTCTTC
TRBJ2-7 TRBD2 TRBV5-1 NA CASSLEEYTGLAGGPNYEQYF TGCGCCAGCAGCTTGGAGGAGTATACGGGACTAGCGGGAGGGCCTAATTACGAGCAGTACTTC
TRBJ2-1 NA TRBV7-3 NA CASSLNGGRAPHLQFF TGTGCCAGCAGCTTAAATGGCGGGCGTGCCCCGCACCTGCAGTTCTTC
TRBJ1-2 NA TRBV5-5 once CASSDRVVYGYTF TGTGCCAGCAGCGATCGGGTAGTCTATGGCTACACCTTC
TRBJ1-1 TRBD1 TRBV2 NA CASSWGQEAFF TGTGCCAGCAGCTGGGGACAGGAAGCTTTCTTT
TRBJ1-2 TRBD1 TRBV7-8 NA CASSLERGPIGYTF TGTGCCAGCAGCTTAGAGAGGGGGCCTATTGGCTACACCTTC
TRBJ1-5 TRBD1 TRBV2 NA CAGTVGGNQPQHF TGTGCCGGGACAGTGGGGGGCAATCAGCCCCAGCATTTT
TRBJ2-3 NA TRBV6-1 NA CASSGQYTDTQYF TGTGCCAGCAGTGGTCAGTACACAGATACGCAGTATTTT